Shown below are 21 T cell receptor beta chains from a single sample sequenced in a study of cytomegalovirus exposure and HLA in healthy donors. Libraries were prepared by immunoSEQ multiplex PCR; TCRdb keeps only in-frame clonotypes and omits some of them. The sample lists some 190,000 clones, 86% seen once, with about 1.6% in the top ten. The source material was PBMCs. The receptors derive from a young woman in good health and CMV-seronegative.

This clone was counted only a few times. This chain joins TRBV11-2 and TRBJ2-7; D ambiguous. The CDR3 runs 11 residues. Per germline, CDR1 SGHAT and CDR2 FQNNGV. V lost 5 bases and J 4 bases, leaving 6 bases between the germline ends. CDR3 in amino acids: CASSPQYEQYF. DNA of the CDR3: TGTGCCAGCAGCCCCCAATACGAGCAGTACTTC.

The CDR3 nucleotides read TGTGCCAGCAGCTTGGCCTGGCGGGGGGGCCAAGAGACCCAGTACTTC. This encodes CASSLAWRGGQETQYF. This chain joins TRBV5-4 and TRBJ2-5; 9 bases are a match to TRBD2. V was clipped by 0 bases and J by 1 base; unmatched bases: 4. CDR1 SGHNT and CDR2 YYREEE come from the germline V gene (reference sequence). The length of the CDR3 is 16 residues.

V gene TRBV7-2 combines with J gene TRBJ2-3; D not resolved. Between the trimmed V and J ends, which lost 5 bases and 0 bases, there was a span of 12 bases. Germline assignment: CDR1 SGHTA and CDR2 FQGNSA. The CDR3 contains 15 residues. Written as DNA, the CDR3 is TGTGCCAGCAGCAACCTAGAGTTTAGCACAGATACGCAGTATTTT. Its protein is CASSNLEFSTDTQYF.

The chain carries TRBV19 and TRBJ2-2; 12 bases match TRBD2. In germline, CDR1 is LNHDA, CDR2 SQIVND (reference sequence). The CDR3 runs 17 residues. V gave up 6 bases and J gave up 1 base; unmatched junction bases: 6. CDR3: CASRGRTSGMNTGELFF. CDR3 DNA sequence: TGTGCCAGTAGGGGAAGGACTAGCGGGATGAACACCGGGGAGCTGTTTTTT.

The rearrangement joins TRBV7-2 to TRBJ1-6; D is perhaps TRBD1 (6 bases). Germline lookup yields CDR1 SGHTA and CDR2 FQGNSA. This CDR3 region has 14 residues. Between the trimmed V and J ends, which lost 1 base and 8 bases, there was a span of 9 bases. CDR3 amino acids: CASSLENRDSPLHF. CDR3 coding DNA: TGTGCCAGCAGCTTAGAGAACAGGGATTCACCCCTCCACTTT.

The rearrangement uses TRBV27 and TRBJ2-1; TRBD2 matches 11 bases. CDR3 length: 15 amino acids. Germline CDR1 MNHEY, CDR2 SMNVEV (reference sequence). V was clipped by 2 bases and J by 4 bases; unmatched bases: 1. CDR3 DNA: TGTGCCAGCAGTTTAACTAGCGGGAGTTACAATGAGCAGTTCTTC. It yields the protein CASSLTSGSYNEQFF.

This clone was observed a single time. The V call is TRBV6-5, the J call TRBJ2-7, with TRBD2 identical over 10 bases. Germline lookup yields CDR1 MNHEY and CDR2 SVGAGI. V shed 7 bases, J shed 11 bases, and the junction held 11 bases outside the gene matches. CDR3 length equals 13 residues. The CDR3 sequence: CASIPPGSGREYF. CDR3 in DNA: TGTGCCAGCATCCCTCCGGGAAGCGGGAGGGAGTACTTC.

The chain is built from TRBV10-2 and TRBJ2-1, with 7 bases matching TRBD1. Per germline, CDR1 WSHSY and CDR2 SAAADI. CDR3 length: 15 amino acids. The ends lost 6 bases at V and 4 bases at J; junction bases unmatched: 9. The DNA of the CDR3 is TGCGCCAGCAGCGCTGGGACAGATTTTTACAATGAGCAGTTCTTC. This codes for CASSAGTDFYNEQFF.

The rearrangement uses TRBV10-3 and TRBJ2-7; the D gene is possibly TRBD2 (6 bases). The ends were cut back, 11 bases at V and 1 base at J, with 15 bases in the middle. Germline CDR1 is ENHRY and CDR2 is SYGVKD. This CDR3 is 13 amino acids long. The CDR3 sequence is CAHAGTLSYEQYF. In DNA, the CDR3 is TGTGCCCACGCCGGGACTTTATCCTACGAGCAGTACTTC.

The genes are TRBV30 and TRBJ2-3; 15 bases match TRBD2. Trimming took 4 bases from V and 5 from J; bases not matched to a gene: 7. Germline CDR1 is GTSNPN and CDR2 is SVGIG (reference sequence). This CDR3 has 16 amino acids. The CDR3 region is CAWTDGLAGGRDTQYF. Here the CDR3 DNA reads TGTGCCTGGACCGACGGACTAGCGGGGGGGCGAGATACGCAGTATTTT.

The CDR3 DNA reads TGTGCCAGCAGTGAGTTGGCAATAGCGGGAGAGTTCGAGCAGTTCTTC. Translation gives CASSELAIAGEFEQFF. J is TRBJ2-1 and V is TRBV25-1; 9 nucleotides agree with TRBD2. V was pared by 3 bases and J by 10 bases, with 13 bases of the junction left unmatched. Germline V gives CDR1 MGHDK, CDR2 SYGVNS. The CDR3 is 16 amino acids.

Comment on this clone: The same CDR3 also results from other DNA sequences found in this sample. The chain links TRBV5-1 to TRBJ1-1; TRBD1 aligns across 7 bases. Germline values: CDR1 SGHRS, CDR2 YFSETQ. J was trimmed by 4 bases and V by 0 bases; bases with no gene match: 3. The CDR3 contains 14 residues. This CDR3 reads CASSLDRGGTEAFF. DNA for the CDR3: TGCGCCAGCAGCTTGGACAGGGGAGGCACTGAAGCTTTCTTT.

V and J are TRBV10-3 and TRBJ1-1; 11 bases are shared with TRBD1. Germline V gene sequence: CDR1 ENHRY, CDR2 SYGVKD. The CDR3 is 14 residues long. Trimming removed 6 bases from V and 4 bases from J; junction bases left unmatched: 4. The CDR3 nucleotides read TGTGCCATCAGGAGGGGACAGGGGGTCACTGAAGCTTTCTTT. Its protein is CAIRRGQGVTEAFF.

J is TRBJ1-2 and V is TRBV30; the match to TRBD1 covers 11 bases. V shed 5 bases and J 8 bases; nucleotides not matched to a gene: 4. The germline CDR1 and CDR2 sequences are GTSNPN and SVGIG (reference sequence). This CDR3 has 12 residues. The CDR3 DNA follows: TGTGCCTGGTCGGACAGGGGGCACGGCTACACCTTC. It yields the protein CAWSDRGHGYTF.

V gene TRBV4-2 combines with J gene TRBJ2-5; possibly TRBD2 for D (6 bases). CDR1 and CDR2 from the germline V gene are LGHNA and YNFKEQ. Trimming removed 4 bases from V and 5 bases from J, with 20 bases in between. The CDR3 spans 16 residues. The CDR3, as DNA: TGTGCCAGCAGCCCTGATCCGGGACTTAGGCCGGAGACCCAGTACTTC. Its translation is CASSPDPGLRPETQYF.

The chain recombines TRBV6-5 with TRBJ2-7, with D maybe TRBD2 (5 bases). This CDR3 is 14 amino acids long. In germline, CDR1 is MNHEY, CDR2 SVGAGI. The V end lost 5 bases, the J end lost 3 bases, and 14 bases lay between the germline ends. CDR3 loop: CASSDPGNFYEQYF. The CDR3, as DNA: TGTGCCAGCAGTGACCCGGGGAATTTCTACGAGCAGTACTTC.

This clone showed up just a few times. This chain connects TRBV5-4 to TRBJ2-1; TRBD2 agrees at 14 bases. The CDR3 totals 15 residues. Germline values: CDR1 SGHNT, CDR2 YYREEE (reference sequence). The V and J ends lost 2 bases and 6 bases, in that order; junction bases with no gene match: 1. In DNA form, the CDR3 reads TGTGCCAGCAGCTTTGGGACTAGCGGGAGCAATGAGCAGTTCTTC. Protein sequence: CASSFGTSGSNEQFF.

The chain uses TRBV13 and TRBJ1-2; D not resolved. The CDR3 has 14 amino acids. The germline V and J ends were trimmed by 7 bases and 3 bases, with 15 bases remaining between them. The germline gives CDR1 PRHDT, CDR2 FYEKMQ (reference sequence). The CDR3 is CASTRGEVDYGYTF. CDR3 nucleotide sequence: TGTGCCAGCACCCGGGGAGAGGTCGACTATGGCTACACCTTC. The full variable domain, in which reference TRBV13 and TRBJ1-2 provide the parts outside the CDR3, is AAGVIQSPRHLIKEKRETATLKCYPIPRHDTVYWYQQGPGQDPQFLISFYEKMQSDKGSIPDRFSAQQFSDYHSELNMSSLELGDSALYFCASTRGEVDYGYTFGSGTRLTVV.

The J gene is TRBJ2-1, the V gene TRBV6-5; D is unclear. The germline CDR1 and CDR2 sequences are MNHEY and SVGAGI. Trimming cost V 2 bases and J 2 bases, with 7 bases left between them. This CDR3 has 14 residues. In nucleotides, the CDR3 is TGTGCCAGCAGTTACGGGCAGCCCTACAATGAGCAGTTCTTC. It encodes CASSYGQPYNEQFF.

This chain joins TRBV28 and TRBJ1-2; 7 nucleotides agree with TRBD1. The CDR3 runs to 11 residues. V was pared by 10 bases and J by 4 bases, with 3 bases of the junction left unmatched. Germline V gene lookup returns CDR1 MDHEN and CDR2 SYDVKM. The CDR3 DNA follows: TGTGCCATACGACAGGGCTATGGCTACACCTTC. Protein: CAIRQGYGYTF.

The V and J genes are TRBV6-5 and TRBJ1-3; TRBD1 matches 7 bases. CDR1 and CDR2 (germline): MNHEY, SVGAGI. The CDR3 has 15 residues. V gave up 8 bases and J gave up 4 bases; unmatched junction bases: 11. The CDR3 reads CASGSHVTGGNTIYF. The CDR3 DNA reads TGTGCCAGCGGGTCGCACGTGACAGGGGGAAACACCATATATTTT.